Listed below are T cell receptor beta chains from one sample, sequenced in a study of cytomegalovirus exposure and HLA in healthy donors. The assay was immunoSEQ multiplex PCR, and TCRdb's table has in-frame clones only and misses some. The table lists some 150,000 clones, about four fifths of them singletons, with around 10% in the top ten. The sample taken for sequencing was PBMCs. The receptor source for this set is a man aged 50 or older in good health and CMV-seropositive. Each CDR3 is given with its conserved first and last residue. A D gene is named only where the DNA matches it firmly. The listing skips clone size in some rows; elsewhere it reads once, few, many or a size class.

clone size,D gene,V gene,J gene,CDR3 protein,CDR3 DNA
.,TRBD2,TRBV18,TRBJ2-7,CASSILAGGPSYEQYF,TGTGCCAGCTCAATATTAGCGGGAGGGCCTTCCTACGAGCAGTACTTC
.,.,TRBV28,TRBJ2-1,CATSQGYNEQFF,TGTGCCACCTCACAGGGATACAATGAGCAGTTCTTC
.,.,TRBV27,TRBJ2-5,CASSLTAAATQYF,TGTGCCAGCAGTTTAACCGCAGCGGCGACCCAGTACTTC
.,TRBD2,TRBV10-2,TRBJ2-5,CATRSGAQYF,TGCGCCACCAGAAGCGGGGCCCAGTACTTC
.,.,TRBV6-5,TRBJ1-5,CASSPRVGQPQHF,TGTGCCAGCAGTCCCCGGGTAGGACAGCCCCAGCATTTT
.,TRBD1,TRBV7-6,TRBJ1-4,CASSLSRGQGISGEKLFF,TGTGCCAGCAGCTTATCACGGGGACAGGGGATCTCTGGCGAAAAACTGTTTTTT
once,.,TRBV7-2,TRBJ1-1,CASTRGGDTEAFF,TGTGCCAGCACCCGAGGGGGGGACACTGAAGCTTTCTTT
.,TRBD1,TRBV19,TRBJ2-1,CASSRDRGFYNEQFF,TGTGCCAGTAGCAGGGACAGGGGATTCTACAATGAGCAGTTCTTC
.,.,TRBV28,TRBJ1-1,CASSAEPNTEAFF,TGTGCCAGCAGTGCAGAACCGAACACTGAAGCTTTCTTT
.,TRBD2,TRBV7-2,TRBJ2-3,CASSLDPPGGPDTQYF,TGTGCCAGCAGCTTAGACCCTCCGGGGGGGCCAGATACGCAGTATTTT
.,TRBD1,TRBV7-9,TRBJ1-2,CASSPGQGNGYTF,TGTGCCAGCAGCCCTGGACAGGGTAATGGCTACACCTTC
.,TRBD2,TRBV4-3,TRBJ2-1,CASSQFSSGREDEQFF,TGCGCCAGCAGCCAATTTTCTAGCGGGAGAGAAGATGAGCAGTTCTTC
.,TRBD2,TRBV5-4,TRBJ2-7,CASSLGAAGGAYEQYF,TGTGCCAGCAGCTTAGGAGCAGCGGGGGGGGCTTACGAGCAGTACTTC
.,.,TRBV30,TRBJ1-2,CAWGSGRGYGYTF,TGTGCCTGGGGTTCGGGTAGAGGGTATGGCTACACCTTC
.,TRBD1,TRBV13,TRBJ2-6,CASSILAPGTAYSGANVLTF,TGTGCCAGCAGCATTTTAGCCCCCGGGACAGCCTACTCTGGGGCCAACGTCCTGACTTTC
.,TRBD2,TRBV5-4,TRBJ2-3,CASSLETRTSGSTDTQYF,TGTGCCAGCAGCTTGGAAACGAGGACTAGCGGAAGCACAGATACGCAGTATTTT
.,.,TRBV5-1,TRBJ2-1,CASSLAPGGVGEQFF,TGCGCCAGCAGCTTGGCCCCGGGCGGGGTAGGGGAGCAGTTCTTC
.,.,TRBV5-4,TRBJ2-7,CASGRDGSSYEQYF,TGTGCCAGCGGGCGGGACGGGTCCTCCTACGAGCAGTATTTC
.,.,TRBV30,TRBJ2-3,CAWSVGAPRSDTQYF,TGTGCCTGGAGTGTAGGGGCACCACGATCAGATACGCAGTATTTT
few,.,TRBV18,TRBJ2-1,CASSPPAGSNEQFF,TGTGCCAGCTCACCACCCGCAGGTTCCAATGAGCAGTTCTTC
.,TRBD2,TRBV19,TRBJ2-3,CASSRGLAGGLGDTQYF,TGTGCCAGTAGTAGGGGTTTAGCGGGAGGATTGGGAGATACGCAGTATTTT
.,.,TRBV7-9,TRBJ1-2,CASSLAGAGYRTNYGYTF,TGTGCCAGCAGCTTAGCGGGGGCAGGGTACCGTACTAACTATGGCTACACCTTC
.,TRBD1,TRBV30,TRBJ1-6,CAWSLGQENSPLHF,TGTGCCTGGAGTTTAGGACAGGAGAATTCACCCCTCCACTTT
.,.,TRBV5-1,TRBJ1-3,CASSLIGERTNTIYF,TGCGCCAGCAGCTTGATAGGGGAACGGACAAACACCATATATTTT
.,.,TRBV21-1,TRBJ1-5,CASSNRGSPGGNQPQHF,TGTGCCAGCAGCAACCGGGGATCCCCAGGAGGCAATCAGCCCCAGCATTTT
few,TRBD2,TRBV5-6,TRBJ2-3,CASSFLAGLGGTDTQYF,TGTGCCAGCAGCTTCCTAGCGGGGTTGGGCGGCACAGATACGCAGTATTTT
.,TRBD2,TRBV10-3,TRBJ2-1,CAISDPAGEQFF,TGTGCCATCAGTGATCCAGCGGGAGAGCAGTTCTTC
.,.,TRBV6-1,TRBJ1-2,CASSEPLSNYGYTF,TGTGCCAGCAGTGAACCACTCTCTAACTATGGCTACACCTTC
.,.,TRBV7-9,TRBJ1-1,CASSLAGAAGEAFF,TGTGCCAGCAGCTTAGCGGGGGCCGCAGGGGAGGCTTTCTTT
.,.,TRBV6-1,TRBJ2-3,CASSEMMGPTDTQYF,TGTGCCAGCAGTGAAATGATGGGGCCCACAGATACGCAGTATTTT
.,.,TRBV5-1,TRBJ2-7,CASSLYGDRTVYEQYF,TGCGCCAGCAGCTTATACGGGGATCGGACAGTATACGAGCAGTACTTC
.,.,TRBV25-1,TRBJ2-1,CASSEGVARSYNEQFF,TGTGCCAGCAGTGAGGGAGTTGCGCGATCCTACAATGAGCAGTTCTTC
.,TRBD2,TRBV7-2,TRBJ2-7,CASSDGLAGDYEQYF,TGTGCCAGCAGCGACGGACTAGCGGGAGACTACGAGCAGTACTTC
.,TRBD2,TRBV29-1,TRBJ2-3,CSVGLAVPDTQYF,TGCAGCGTTGGGCTAGCGGTCCCAGATACGCAGTATTTT
.,TRBD2,TRBV7-2,TRBJ2-3,CASSLVPGGDTDTQYF,TGTGCCAGCAGCTTAGTTCCCGGGGGGGACACAGATACGCAGTATTTT
.,TRBD2,TRBV30,TRBJ2-7,CAWSVQAGFYEQYF,TGTGCCTGGAGTGTACAAGCGGGGTTCTACGAGCAGTACTTC
.,.,TRBV6-5,TRBJ1-2,CASSYSASGGDYGYTF,TGTGCCAGCAGTTACTCGGCGTCGGGGGGTGACTATGGCTACACCTTC
.,.,TRBV27,TRBJ1-4,CASSPVEVRRGTEKLFF,TGTGCCAGCAGCCCAGTGGAGGTCCGGCGAGGTACTGAAAAACTGTTTTTT
.,.,TRBV30,TRBJ1-4,CAWSHTTNEKLFF,TGTGCCTGGAGTCACACAACTAATGAAAAACTGTTTTTT
.,TRBD2,TRBV5-1,TRBJ2-5,CASSFGGGTETQYF,TGCGCCAGCAGCTTTGGCGGGGGGACAGAGACCCAGTACTTC
.,TRBD1,TRBV5-8,TRBJ2-7,CASSLPGQTKYEQYF,TGTGCCAGCAGCCTACCGGGACAGACCAAGTACGAGCAGTACTTC
.,.,TRBV6-1,TRBJ1-4,CASSVGRGSHEKLFF,TGTGCCAGCAGTGTGGGAAGGGGGTCCCATGAAAAACTGTTTTTT
.,TRBD1,TRBV29-1,TRBJ1-2,CSVDEAGGSPYGYTF,TGCAGCGTTGATGAGGCAGGGGGCTCCCCCTATGGCTACACCTTC
.,.,TRBV5-1,TRBJ2-3,CASSLVPGDSTDTQYF,TGCGCCAGCAGCTTGGTACCGGGAGACTCCACAGATACGCAGTATTTT
.,TRBD1,TRBV9,TRBJ2-2,CASSPTGTGDTGELFF,TGTGCCAGCAGCCCAACCGGGACAGGGGACACCGGGGAGCTGTTTTTT
.,.,TRBV4-3,TRBJ2-1,CASSQNNPGNEQFF,TGCGCCAGCAGCCAAAACAACCCGGGCAATGAGCAGTTCTTC
.,TRBD2,TRBV19,TRBJ2-3,CASTGGLAGGPTSTDTQYF,TGTGCCAGTACCGGAGGACTAGCGGGAGGTCCGACTAGCACAGATACGCAGTATTTT
.,.,TRBV11-2,TRBJ1-1,CASSFNKNTEAFF,TGTGCCAGCAGCTTCAACAAGAACACTGAAGCTTTCTTT
.,.,TRBV6-5,TRBJ2-5,CASSYSYLQETQYF,TGTGCCAGCAGTTACTCCTACCTCCAAGAGACCCAGTACTTC
.,TRBD1,TRBV4-3,TRBJ1-3,CASSLGQGEGSLSGNTIYF,TGCGCCAGCAGCCTCGGACAGGGGGAAGGCTCTCTCTCTGGAAACACCATATATTTT
.,TRBD2,TRBV7-9,TRBJ2-3,CASSPDGGSQYF,TGTGCCAGCAGTCCCGACGGGGGGTCCCAGTATTTT
.,.,TRBV4-1,TRBJ2-3,CASSLRDRTDTQYF,TGCGCCAGCAGCCTGCGGGACCGCACAGATACGCAGTATTTT
.,TRBD2,TRBV28,TRBJ2-7,CATGRGTYEQYF,TGTGCCACGGGGCGGGGGACCTACGAGCAGTACTTC
.,.,TRBV4-3,TRBJ2-2,CASSQGPGNTGELFF,TGCGCCAGCAGCCAAGGTCCGGGGAACACCGGGGAGCTGTTTTTT
.,.,TRBV28,TRBJ1-4,CASSSALRGKLFF,TGTGCCAGCAGTTCCGCTTTACGAGGAAAACTGTTTTTT
few,.,TRBV18,TRBJ1-3,CASSPRAVSGNTIYF,TGTGCCAGCTCCCCGAGGGCCGTCTCTGGAAACACCATATATTTT
few,TRBD2,TRBV29-1,TRBJ2-1,CSVYLSGSSFQFF,TGCAGCGTTTACCTTAGCGGGAGTAGTTTCCAGTTCTTC
.,TRBD2,TRBV7-3,TRBJ2-1,CASSFWTSSNEQFF,TGTGCCAGCAGCTTTTGGACTAGCTCCAATGAGCAGTTCTTC
.,.,TRBV7-9,TRBJ2-7,CASSYGLDTYEQYF,TGTGCCAGCAGTTACGGACTCGACACCTACGAGCAGTACTTC
.,TRBD1,TRBV28,TRBJ1-4,CASSDRGETNEKLFF,TGTGCCAGCAGCGACAGGGGAGAAACTAATGAAAAACTGTTTTTT